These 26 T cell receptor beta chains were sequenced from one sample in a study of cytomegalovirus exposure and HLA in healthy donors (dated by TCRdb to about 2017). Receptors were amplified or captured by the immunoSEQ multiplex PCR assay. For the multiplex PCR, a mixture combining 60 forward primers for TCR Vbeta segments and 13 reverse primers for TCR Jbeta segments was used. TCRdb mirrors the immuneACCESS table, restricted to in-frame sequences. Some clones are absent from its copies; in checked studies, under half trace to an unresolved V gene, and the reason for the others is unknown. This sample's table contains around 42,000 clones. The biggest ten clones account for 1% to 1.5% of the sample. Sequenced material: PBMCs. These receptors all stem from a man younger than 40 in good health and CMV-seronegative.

The CDR3 DNA reads as TGCGCCAGCAGCCATGCTTTTGGGGGGGGCAGCTACGAGCAGTACTTC. Translation gives CASSHAFGGGSYEQYF. This chain joins TRBV4-3 and TRBJ2-7; D is perhaps TRBD2 (7 bases). The germline V gene encodes CDR1 LGHNA and CDR2 YSLEER. Trimming stripped 3 bases from V and 3 bases from J, with 18 bases between. The CDR3 loop spans 16 amino acids.

The CDR3 loop is CAIRDRPATEAFF. CDR3 coding DNA: TGTGCCATCAGGGACAGGCCGGCCACTGAAGCTTTCTTT. V usage is TRBV10-3 and J usage is TRBJ1-1; 7 bases fit TRBD1. The CDR3 is 13 residues long. The germline CDR1 and CDR2 sequences are ENHRY and SYGVKD. V lost 6 bases to trimming and J lost 4 bases; unmatched junction nucleotides: 5.

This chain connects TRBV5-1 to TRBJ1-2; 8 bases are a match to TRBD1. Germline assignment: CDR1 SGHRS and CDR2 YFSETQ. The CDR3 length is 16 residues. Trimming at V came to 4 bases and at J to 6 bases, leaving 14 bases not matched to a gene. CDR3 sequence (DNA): TGCGCCAGCAGCGTCGGACAGGGAGCGCCATTGGATGGCTACACCTTC. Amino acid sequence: CASSVGQGAPLDGYTF.

The CDR3 DNA follows: TGTGCCAGCAGCCGTTCGTTCAACACTGAAGCTTTCTTT. This translates into CASSRSFNTEAFF. This chain connects TRBV7-8 to TRBJ1-1; D gene uncertain. Trimming stripped 5 bases from V and 2 bases from J, with 9 bases between. Germline V CDR1 and CDR2: SGHVS, FQNEAQ. CDR3 length: 13 residues.

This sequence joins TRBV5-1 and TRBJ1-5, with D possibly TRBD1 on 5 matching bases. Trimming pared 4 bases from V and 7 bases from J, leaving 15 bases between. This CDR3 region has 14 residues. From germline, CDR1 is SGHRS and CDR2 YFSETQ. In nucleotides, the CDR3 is TGCGCCAGCAGCCCACTCCAGGGCGAACAGCCCCAGCATTTT. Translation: CASSPLQGEQPQHF.

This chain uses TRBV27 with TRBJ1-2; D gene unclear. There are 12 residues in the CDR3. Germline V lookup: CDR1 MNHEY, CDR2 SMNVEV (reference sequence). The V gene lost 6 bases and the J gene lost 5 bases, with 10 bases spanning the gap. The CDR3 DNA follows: TGTGCCAGCAGGAGGACGGGATATGGCTACACCTTC. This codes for CASRRTGYGYTF.

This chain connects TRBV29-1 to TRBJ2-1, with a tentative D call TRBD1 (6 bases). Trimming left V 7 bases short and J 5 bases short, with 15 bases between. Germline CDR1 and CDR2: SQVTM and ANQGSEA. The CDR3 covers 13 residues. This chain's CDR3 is CSGDRSSHNEQFF. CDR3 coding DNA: TGCAGCGGCGACAGGTCATCCCACAATGAGCAGTTCTTC.

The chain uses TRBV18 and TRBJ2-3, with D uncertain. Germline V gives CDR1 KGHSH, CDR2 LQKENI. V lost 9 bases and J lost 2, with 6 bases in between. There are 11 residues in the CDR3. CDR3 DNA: TGTGCCAGTCAGGTCACAGATACGCAGTATTTT. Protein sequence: CASQVTDTQYF.

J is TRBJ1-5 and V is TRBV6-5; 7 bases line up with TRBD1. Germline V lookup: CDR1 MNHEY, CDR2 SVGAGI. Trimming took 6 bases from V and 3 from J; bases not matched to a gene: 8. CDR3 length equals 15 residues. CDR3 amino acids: CASSPDRALNQPQHF. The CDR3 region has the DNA TGTGCCAGCAGCCCCGACAGGGCCCTCAATCAGCCCCAGCATTTT.

The CDR3 DNA reads TGTGCCAGCTCACCCGGGGGGACTAGCGGGGCCTACGAGCAGTACTTC. It is translated as CASSPGGTSGAYEQYF. The chain carries TRBV18 and TRBJ2-7; TRBD2 agrees at 13 bases. The CDR3 covers 16 residues. Unmatched junction bases numbered 4, after V lost 3 bases and J lost 2 bases. Germline-derived CDR1 and CDR2 are KGHSH and LQKENI.

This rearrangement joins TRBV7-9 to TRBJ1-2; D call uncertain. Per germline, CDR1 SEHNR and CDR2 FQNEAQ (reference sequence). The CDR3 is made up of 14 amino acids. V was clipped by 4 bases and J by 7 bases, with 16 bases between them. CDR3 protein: CASSYPNQAPGYTF. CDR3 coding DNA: TGTGCCAGCAGCTACCCAAACCAAGCCCCTGGCTACACCTTC.

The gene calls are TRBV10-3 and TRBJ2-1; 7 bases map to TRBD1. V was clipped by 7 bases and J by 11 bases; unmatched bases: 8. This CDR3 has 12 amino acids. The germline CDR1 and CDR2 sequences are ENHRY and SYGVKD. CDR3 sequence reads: CAITQDRDQQFF. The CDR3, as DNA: TGTGCCATCACTCAAGACAGGGATCAGCAGTTCTTC.

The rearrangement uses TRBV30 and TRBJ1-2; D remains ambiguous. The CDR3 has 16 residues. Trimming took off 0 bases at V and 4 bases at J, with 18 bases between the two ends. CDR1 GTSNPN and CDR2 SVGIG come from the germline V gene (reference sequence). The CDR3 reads CAWSVQGSDIIYGYTF. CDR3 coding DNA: TGTGCCTGGAGTGTACAAGGCTCAGACATAATCTATGGCTACACCTTC.

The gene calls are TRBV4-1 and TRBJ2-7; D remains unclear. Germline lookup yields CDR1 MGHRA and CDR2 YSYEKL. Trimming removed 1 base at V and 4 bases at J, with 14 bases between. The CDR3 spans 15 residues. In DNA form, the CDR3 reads TGCGCCAGCAGCCAAGGATCACTCCCTCTGTACGAGCAGTACTTC. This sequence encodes CASSQGSLPLYEQYF.

The CDR3 reads CASSLGQTTDTQYF. CDR3 bases: TGCGCCAGCAGCTTAGGACAGACTACAGATACGCAGTATTTT. This chain connects TRBV5-1 to TRBJ2-3, with D maybe TRBD1 (6 bases). The CDR3 has 14 residues. Germline V gives CDR1 SGHRS, CDR2 YFSETQ. Trimming stripped 2 bases from V and 3 bases from J, with 10 bases between.

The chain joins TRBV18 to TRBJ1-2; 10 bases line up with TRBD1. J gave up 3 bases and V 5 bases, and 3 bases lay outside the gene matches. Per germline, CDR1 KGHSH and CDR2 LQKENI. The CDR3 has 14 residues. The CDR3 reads CASSSGTGDYGYTF. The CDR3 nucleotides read TGTGCCAGCTCATCCGGGACAGGGGACTATGGCTACACCTTC.

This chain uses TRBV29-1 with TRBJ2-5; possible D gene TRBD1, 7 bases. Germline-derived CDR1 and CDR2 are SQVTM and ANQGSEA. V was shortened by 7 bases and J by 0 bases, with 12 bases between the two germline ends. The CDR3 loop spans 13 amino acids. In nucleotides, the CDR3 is TGCAGCGGGAGGGGGCAGTACCAAGAGACCCAGTACTTC. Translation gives CSGRGQYQETQYF.

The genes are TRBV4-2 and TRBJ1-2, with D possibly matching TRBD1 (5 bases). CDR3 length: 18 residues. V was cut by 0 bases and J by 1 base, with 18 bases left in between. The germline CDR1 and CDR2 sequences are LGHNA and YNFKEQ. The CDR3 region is CASSQEAPGGVINYGYTF. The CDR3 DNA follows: TGTGCCAGCAGCCAAGAGGCCCCGGGGGGGGTAATTAACTATGGCTACACCTTC.

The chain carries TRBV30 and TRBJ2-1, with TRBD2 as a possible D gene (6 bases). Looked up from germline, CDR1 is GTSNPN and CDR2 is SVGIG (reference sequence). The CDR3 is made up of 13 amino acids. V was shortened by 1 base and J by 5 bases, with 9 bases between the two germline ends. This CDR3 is CAWSGGTDNEQFF. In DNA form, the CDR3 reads TGTGCCTGGAGTGGCGGGACCGACAATGAGCAGTTCTTC.

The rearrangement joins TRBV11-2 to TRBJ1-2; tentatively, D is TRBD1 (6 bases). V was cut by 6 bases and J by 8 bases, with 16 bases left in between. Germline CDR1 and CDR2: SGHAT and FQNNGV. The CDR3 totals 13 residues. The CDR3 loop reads CASSLGQSGGYTF. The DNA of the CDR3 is TGTGCCAGCAGTTTGGGACAATCGGGCGGCTACACCTTC.

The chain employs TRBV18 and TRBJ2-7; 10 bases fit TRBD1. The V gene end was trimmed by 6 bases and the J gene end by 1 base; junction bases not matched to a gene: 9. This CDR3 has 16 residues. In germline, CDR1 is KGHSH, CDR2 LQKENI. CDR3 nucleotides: TGTGCCAGCTCTCAAACTGGGACAGGGGTTTCCTACGAGCAGTACTTC. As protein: CASSQTGTGVSYEQYF.

CDR3 loop: CASSLRSGQSYQPQHF. CDR3 coding DNA: TGTGCCAGCAGTTTAAGGTCCGGACAGTCATATCAGCCCCAGCATTTT. The V call is TRBV27, the J call TRBJ1-5, with D perhaps TRBD1 (6 bases). V lost 2 bases and J 5 bases, leaving 16 bases between the germline ends. The CDR3 loop spans 16 amino acids. In germline, CDR1 is MNHEY, CDR2 SMNVEV (reference sequence).

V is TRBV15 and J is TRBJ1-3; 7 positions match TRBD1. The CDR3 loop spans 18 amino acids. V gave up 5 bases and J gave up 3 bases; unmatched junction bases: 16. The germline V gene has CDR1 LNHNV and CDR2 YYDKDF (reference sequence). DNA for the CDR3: TGTGCCACCAGCTCATGGCCTATGGAGGGGGCGAGTGGAAACACCATATATTTT. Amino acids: CATSSWPMEGASGNTIYF.

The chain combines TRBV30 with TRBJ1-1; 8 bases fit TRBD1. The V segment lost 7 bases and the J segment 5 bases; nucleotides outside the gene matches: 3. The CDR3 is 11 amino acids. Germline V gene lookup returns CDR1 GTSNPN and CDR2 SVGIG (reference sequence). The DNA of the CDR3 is TGTGCCTATGACAGGGGAACTGAAGCTTTCTTT. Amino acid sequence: CAYDRGTEAFF.

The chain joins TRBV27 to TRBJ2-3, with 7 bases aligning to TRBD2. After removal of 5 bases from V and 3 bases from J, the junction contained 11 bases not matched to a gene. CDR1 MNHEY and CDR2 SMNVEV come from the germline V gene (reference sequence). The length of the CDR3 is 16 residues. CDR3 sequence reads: CASSAPPRSGTDTQYF. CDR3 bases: TGTGCCAGCAGTGCCCCCCCTCGTAGCGGGACAGATACGCAGTATTTT.

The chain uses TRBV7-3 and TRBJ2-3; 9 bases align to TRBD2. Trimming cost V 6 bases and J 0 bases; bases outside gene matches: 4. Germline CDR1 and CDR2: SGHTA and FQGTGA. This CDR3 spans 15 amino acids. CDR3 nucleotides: TGTGCCAGCAGTTCTAGCGGGGCTAGCACAGATACGCAGTATTTT. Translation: CASSSSGASTDTQYF.